This entry concerns a single TCR beta chain. The antigen is unknown. Here immunoSEQ multiplex PCR was the method, and the copy in TCRdb shows in-frame clones only, minus some. The table has some 130,000 clones, 70% to 90% seen once; the top ten hold under 2.5%. The sample is drawn from a study of T cell responses to AZD1222 COVID-19 vaccine. Study-wide results and caveats: White British ancestry dominated among donors, who included more females, and clonal diversity was possibly underestimated.

Trimming removed 6 bases at V and 7 bases at J, with 16 bases between. Per germline, CDR1 MDHEN and CDR2 SYDVKM. The CDR3 runs 15 residues. This sample comprised peripheral blood, obtained on day 0 of AZD1222 vaccination. The chain combines TRBV28 with TRBJ1-6, with D possibly being TRBD1 (5 bases). This receptor was taken from an adult in good health. In DNA form, the CDR3 reads TGTGCCAGCAGCCCTGTGGGGGGACCCAATTCACCCCTCCACTTT. This codes for CASSPVGGPNSPLHF.